The rows below give T cell receptor beta chains drawn from one sample of a study of blood T cells in healthy people across ages. TCRdb reprocessed the 5' RACE reads via MiXCR and lists one record per CDR3 protein. The data show around 1,800,000 distinct CDR3 sequences, roughly two fifths seen once. The sequenced sample was blood. The source of these receptors is a human donor in good health. CDR3s include the opening cysteine and the closing phenylalanine or tryptophan. Each record gives: V gene, D gene, clone size, J gene, CDR3 DNA, CDR3 protein. D genes are given only for firm matches. Expanded clones get a size class; other rows say once, few or many, or leave the size out.

>TRBV12-3/TRBV12-4|.|few|TRBJ2-1
TGTGCCAGCGGGGCGGCGTACAATGAGCAGTTCTTC
CASGAAYNEQFF
>TRBV10-3|TRBD2|.|TRBJ2-1
TGTGCCATCAGCAGCGGGGCGGGGGACAATGAGCAGTTCTTC
CAISSGAGDNEQFF
>TRBV29-1|.|few|TRBJ1-2
TGCAGCGCAGCCGGGACGGCAAGATATGGCTACACCTTC
CSAAGTARYGYTF
>TRBV11-2|.|.|TRBJ2-5
TGTGCCAGCAGCTTAATTAGGGCGGAGACCCAGTACTTC
CASSLIRAETQYF
>TRBV5-1|.|.|TRBJ1-6
TGCGCCAGCAACATTGGAGGAGGGACGGAATCACCCCTCCACTTT
CASNIGGGTESPLHF
>TRBV4-3|.|.|TRBJ2-5
TGCGCCAGCAGCCAAGATCTGACAGGCTTGGAGACCCAGTACTTC
CASSQDLTGLETQYF
>TRBV18|.|few|TRBJ2-5
TGTGCCGGCTCCAGGGGACTTACAGAGATTTTTCAAGAGACCCAGTACTTC
CAGSRGLTEIFQETQYF
>TRBV6-6|.|once|TRBJ2-7
TGTGCCAGCAGTCCCGGCCGGGGAGGCCGAGGCGAGCAGTACTTC
CASSPGRGGRGEQYF
>TRBV5-1|.|.|TRBJ2-5
TGCGCCAGCAGCTTGCTCCAGGGGCCCTCGGCCCAAGAGACCCAGTACTTC
CASSLLQGPSAQETQYF
>TRBV6-1|.|.|TRBJ1-2
TGTGCCAGCAGTCCGGGGGACCCCTCCAACTATGGCTACACCTTC
CASSPGDPSNYGYTF
>TRBV20-1|TRBD2|.|TRBJ2-3
TGCAGTGCTAGGGATCAAGCGGGGACAGATACGCAGTATTTT
CSARDQAGTDTQYF
>TRBV7-8|.|few|TRBJ1-2
TGTGCCAGCAGCTCGTGGATTGCCGGTGGCTACACCTTC
CASSSWIAGGYTF
>TRBV29-1|.|many|TRBJ2-6
TGCAGCGTTGAAGCTCCCCCTGGGGCCAACGTCCTGACTTTC
CSVEAPPGANVLTF
>TRBV4-3|.|.|TRBJ2-3
TGCGCCATTACGATGGATACGCAGTATTTT
CAITMDTQYF
>TRBV20-1|.|.|TRBJ1-5
TGCAGTGCTAGAGATAGTAGCCGTGTGAGGTTTTCATATAGCAATCAGCCCCAGCATTTT
CSARDSSRVRFSYSNQPQHF
>TRBV5-1|.|.|TRBJ1-6
TGCGCCAGCAGCCCCGGTAGGAGTTCACCCCTCCACTTT
CASSPGRSSPLHF
>TRBV4-1|.|.|TRBJ2-1
TGCGCCAGCAGCCAAGATGGTTCCCTTGCAGGCGAGCAGTTCTTC
CASSQDGSLAGEQFF
>TRBV18|.|.|TRBJ1-2
TGTGCCAGCTCCCCAGAATATTACTCCCAAGACTATGGCTACACCTTC
CASSPEYYSQDYGYTF
>TRBV20-1|TRBD1|few|TRBJ2-7
TGCAGTGCGGACAGGGCCTACGAGCAGTACTTC
CSADRAYEQYF
>TRBV20-1|.|.|TRBJ1-1
TGCAGTGCTAGAAATCTAGGAGGGCTGAACACTGAAGCTTTCTTT
CSARNLGGLNTEAFF
>TRBV18|.|.|TRBJ2-7
TGTGCCAGCTCACCCCCAATCAGGGGGGGCGGCGAGCAGTACTTC
CASSPPIRGGGEQYF
>TRBV15|TRBD1|few|TRBJ2-3
TGTGCCACCAGCAGCCCGGACAGGGGGACAGATACGCAGTATTTT
CATSSPDRGTDTQYF
>TRBV7-9|TRBD1|.|TRBJ2-7
TGTGCCAGCAGCAAACCGGACAGGAGCTCCTACGAGCAGTACTTC
CASSKPDRSSYEQYF
>TRBV27|.|.|TRBJ2-1
TGTGCCAGCAGTCGTGGGGAATACAATGAGCAGTTCTTC
CASSRGEYNEQFF
>TRBV7-2|.|.|TRBJ1-1
TGTGCCAGCAGTTTTAGAAGGACGGTGAACACTGAAGCTTTCTTT
CASSFRRTVNTEAFF
>TRBV4-2|.|.|TRBJ1-4
TGTGCCAGCAATCAGCTTAATGAAAAACTGTTTTTT
CASNQLNEKLFF
>TRBV5-1|TRBD2|.|TRBJ2-5
TGCGCCAGCAGCTTGATACTAGCGGGGGTCCAAGAGACCCAGTACTTC
CASSLILAGVQETQYF
>TRBV2|TRBD2|few|TRBJ2-6
TGTACCAACAGTGGTGTGACTAGCGGTAACTCTGGGGCCAACGTCCTGACTTTC
CTNSGVTSGNSGANVLTF
>TRBV20-1|TRBD2|.|TRBJ2-3
TGCAGTGCTAGGGTACGACTAGCGGGGAGGGTTGCAGATACGCAGTATTTT
CSARVRLAGRVADTQYF
>TRBV20-1|.|few|TRBJ1-4
TGCAGTGCTAGAGACTTTTTGCACGGGGCTAGTGAAAAACTGTTTTTT
CSARDFLHGASEKLFF
>TRBV9|.|.|TRBJ2-1
TGTGCCAGCAGCGTCGTCGAGAGCGAGCAGTTCTTC
CASSVVESEQFF
>TRBV7-9|.|.|TRBJ1-2
TGTGCCAGCAGCTTAACCCTCGACGGCTATGCGTATGGCTACACCTTC
CASSLTLDGYAYGYTF
>TRBV12-3/TRBV12-4|TRBD1|few|TRBJ2-1
TGTGCCAGCAGAGGGGACAGATCCTACAATGAGCAGTTCTTC
CASRGDRSYNEQFF
>TRBV20-1|TRBD2|once|TRBJ2-1
TGCAGTGCTAGGAGTGAGACGGGGGGATACAATGAGCAGTTCTTC
CSARSETGGYNEQFF
>TRBV5-1|.|many|TRBJ2-4
TGCGCCAGCAGCTCCCACTCAGCCAAAAACATTCAGTACTTC
CASSSHSAKNIQYF
>TRBV3-1|TRBD2|.|TRBJ2-7
TGTGCCGGCAGCCAAGACTTCGGGGGGGCTGTCGACGAGCAGTACTTC
CAGSQDFGGAVDEQYF
>TRBV20-1|.|.|TRBJ1-2
TGCAGTGCTCCTACCCACAGGACTAACTATGGCTACACCTTC
CSAPTHRTNYGYTF
>TRBV4-3|.|.|TRBJ2-3
TGCGCCAGCGGGGCTGGAGAGGACACAGATACGCAGTATTTT
CASGAGEDTDTQYF
>TRBV7-2|.|.|TRBJ1-6
TGTGCCAGCAGCCTACTTTCGACGGGAGAGTATAATTCACCCCTCCACTTT
CASSLLSTGEYNSPLHF
>TRBV7-8|TRBD2|.|TRBJ2-1
TGTGCCAGCAGCTCCACTAGCGGGGGGGCCAATGGGCAGTTCTTC
CASSSTSGGANGQFF
>TRBV7-2|.|.|TRBJ2-7
TGTGCCAGCAGCTTAGTCATGGGACTGTCCTACGAGCAGTACTTC
CASSLVMGLSYEQYF
>TRBV29-1|TRBD2|.|TRBJ2-3
TGCAGCGTTGAAGGGGGGGGACGGCGCACAGATACGCAGTATTTT
CSVEGGGRRTDTQYF
>TRBV28|.|.|TRBJ1-2
TGTGCCAGCACCTTACCCGACAGGTTGAATGGCTACACCTTC
CASTLPDRLNGYTF
>TRBV10-3|.|.|TRBJ1-1
TGTGCCATCAGTGAGTCGTCTGGTGGTGGCACTGAAGCTTTCTTT
CAISESSGGGTEAFF
>TRBV5-5|TRBD2|.|TRBJ2-3
TGTGCCAGCAGCTTGGCCACAGCGGGGGCCAGAGATACGCAGTATTTT
CASSLATAGARDTQYF
>TRBV21-1|.|.|TRBJ2-7
TGTGCCAGCAGCATAGACACTAGCGGGGGATCCATGTACGAGCAGTACTTC
CASSIDTSGGSMYEQYF
>TRBV7-3|TRBD2|.|TRBJ2-1
TGTGCCAGCAGCATGACAGAGGCGGGGGGGGATGAGCAGTTCTTC
CASSMTEAGGDEQFF
>TRBV20-1|.|.|TRBJ1-3
TGCAGTGCTGAAAGCACGGGCAACACCATATATTTT
CSAESTGNTIYF
>TRBV10-3|.|once|TRBJ1-2
TGTGCCATCAGCCCCGGGGACGGCTATGGCTACACCTTC
CAISPGDGYGYTF